The rows below give T cell receptor beta chains drawn from one sample of a study of OX40 agonist ivuxolimab in advanced cancers. TCRdb's copy holds only in-frame clones and misses some; the assay was immunoSEQ multiplex PCR. This sample yields tens of thousands of clones, of which 92% are seen a single time; 30% to 40% belongs to the top ten. The source was CD4+ or CD8+ T cells sorted from blood, collected in a trial of the OX40 agonist ivuxolimab. Receptors originate from an adult with an advanced solid tumor such as melanoma, head and neck, liver or kidney cancer. CDR3s include the opening cysteine and the closing phenylalanine or tryptophan. Fields, in order: D gene, V gene, clone size, J gene, CDR3 DNA, CDR3 protein. A D gene is named only where the DNA matches it firmly. Only some rows state a clone size, as once, few, many or a class for expanded clones.

>TRBD1|TRBV4-3|NA|TRBJ1-1
TGCGCCAGCAGCCAGACAGGGCTGAACACTGAAGCTTTCTTT
CASSQTGLNTEAFF
>NA|TRBV6-1|NA|TRBJ2-7
TGTGCCAGCAGAGCAGGGCTTGAGGGCTACGAGCAGTACTTC
CASRAGLEGYEQYF
>TRBD2|TRBV11-2|once|TRBJ2-7
TGTGCCAGCAGCTTAGTGTTAGCGGGAGAGTGGTACGAGCAGTACTTC
CASSLVLAGEWYEQYF
>NA|TRBV4-1|NA|TRBJ2-1
TGCGCCAGCAGCCATACTCCCACAGGGCGCACCTACAATGAGCAGTTCTTC
CASSHTPTGRTYNEQFF
>TRBD1|TRBV7-6|NA|TRBJ1-1
TGTGCCAGCAGTTTCGGACAGGCGGGAGACACTGAAGCTTTCTTT
CASSFGQAGDTEAFF
>NA|TRBV5-4|NA|TRBJ2-7
TGTGCCAGCAGCTACAGCTCGGGTGAGCAGTACTTC
CASSYSSGEQYF
>NA|TRBV14|NA|TRBJ2-2
TGTGCCAGCAGCCGGACGGGTATATACACCGGGGAGCTGTTTTTT
CASSRTGIYTGELFF
>TRBD2|TRBV6-5|NA|TRBJ2-5
TGTGCCAGCAGTTACTCAGGACTAGCGGGAGGAGAGACCCAGTACTTC
CASSYSGLAGGETQYF
>NA|TRBV5-1|NA|TRBJ2-5
TGCGCCAGCAGCTCCCGCGGGGCCCAAGAGACCCAGTACTTC
CASSSRGAQETQYF
>NA|TRBV19|NA|TRBJ1-1
TGTGCCAGTACCGTCACCCCAACAGCAAACACTGAAGCTTTCTTT
CASTVTPTANTEAFF
>TRBD1|TRBV7-8|once|TRBJ1-5
TGTGCCAGCAGCTTAGCACGGACAGGGGTTGATCAGCCCCAGCATTTT
CASSLARTGVDQPQHF
>TRBD2|TRBV7-8|NA|TRBJ2-3
TGTGCCAGCAGCTTAGCGGCGGGAGACCCAGATACGCAGTATTTT
CASSLAAGDPDTQYF
>TRBD1|TRBV28|NA|TRBJ2-7
TGTGCCAGCAGAAGTTTTGCCCCCCGGGACAGGGTTCACGAGCAGTACTTC
CASRSFAPRDRVHEQYF
>NA|TRBV7-9|once|TRBJ1-1
TGTGCCAGCAGCTTGCTAGCCCACAGTGTCTTGAGGAACACTGAAGCTTTCTTT
CASSLLAHSVLRNTEAFF
>NA|TRBV30|once|TRBJ2-3
TGTGCCTGGAGTTATATGTCGAGGGGCGCCCTGGATACGCAGTATTTT
CAWSYMSRGALDTQYF
>NA|TRBV9|NA|TRBJ2-7
TGTGCCAGCAGCGAATACGGCGACTACGAGCAGTACTTC
CASSEYGDYEQYF
>TRBD2|TRBV15|NA|TRBJ2-3
TGTGCCACCCGTCCGAGCGGGAGACACACAGATACGCAGTATTTT
CATRPSGRHTDTQYF
>NA|TRBV13|NA|TRBJ2-3
TGTGCCAGCAGCTCTTTCGACTCCCCTGGAGGATCAGATACGCAGTATTTT
CASSSFDSPGGSDTQYF
>TRBD1|TRBV10-3|NA|TRBJ2-7
TGTGCCATCAGTAAACCGGGACAGGGGTACGAGCAGTACTTC
CAISKPGQGYEQYF
>TRBD2|TRBV11-2|NA|TRBJ2-1
TGTGCCAGCTCCCCTAGCGGGAATCGCAATGAGCAGTTCTTC
CASSPSGNRNEQFF
>TRBD1|TRBV6-6|NA|TRBJ1-5
TGTGCCAGCAGTTTATCGACAGGGGGCCATCAGCCCCAGCATTTT
CASSLSTGGHQPQHF
>TRBD1|TRBV13|NA|TRBJ1-3
TGTGCCAGCACCCAACAGGGGGACCTGTTTGGAAACACCATATATTTT
CASTQQGDLFGNTIYF
>TRBD1|TRBV5-6|NA|TRBJ2-1
TGTGCCAGCAGCCCGACAGACAGGGGCTTTTCCTACAATGAGCAGTTCTTC
CASSPTDRGFSYNEQFF
>TRBD2|TRBV28|NA|TRBJ2-2
TGTGCCAGCAGTTTAACCAGCGGGAGGGTTCCCGGGGAGCTGTTTTTT
CASSLTSGRVPGELFF
>NA|TRBV9|NA|TRBJ2-7
TGTGCCAGCAGCGGGACCGATTACGAGCAGTACTTC
CASSGTDYEQYF
>NA|TRBV19|NA|TRBJ1-1
TGTGCCAGTAGTCTACAGGGGAACACTGAAGCTTTCTTT
CASSLQGNTEAFF